The 32 T cell receptor beta chains given below trace back to one sample, sequenced in a study of T cells after yellow fever vaccination. TCRdb re-analysed the 5' RACE reads in MiXCR, keeping a single row per CDR3 protein. This table has approximately 150,000 distinct CDR3 sequences, about 6.2% appearing once. Sequencing was performed on CD4+ T cells sorted from PBMCs, taken on the day of the first yellow fever vaccination. These receptors originate from a man aged 18 to 30 who received the YFV17D yellow fever vaccine.

The table lists this clonotype with many counts. The chain links TRBV5-6 to TRBJ2-2; unclear D gene. Germline CDR1 reads SGHDT; CDR2 reads YYEEEE. V was clipped by 4 bases and J by 5 bases, with 6 bases between them. CDR3 length equals 12 residues. The CDR3 region is CASSLKTGELFF. As DNA, the CDR3 is TGTGCCAGCAGCCTAAAAACCGGGGAGCTGTTTTTT.

At least ten counts were recorded for this clonotype. This chain joins TRBV7-2 and TRBJ2-2; D not certain. The germline V gene has CDR1 SGHTA and CDR2 FQGNSA. This CDR3 contains 11 residues. V lost 4 bases and J 5 bases, leaving 2 bases between the germline ends. The CDR3 DNA reads as TGTGCCAGCAGCTCAACCGGGGAGCTGTTTTTT. It encodes CASSSTGELFF.

This clonotype has just a few counts. The chain joins TRBV27 to TRBJ1-2; weak D call: TRBD1 (5 bases). This CDR3 is built from 16 residues. Germline V gene sequence: CDR1 MNHEY, CDR2 SMNVEV (reference sequence). V lost 1 base, J lost 4 bases, and 16 bases lay in between. The CDR3 spells CASSLLTGGKTYGYTF. Here the CDR3 DNA reads TGTGCCAGCAGTTTATTGACGGGGGGGAAAACCTATGGCTACACCTTC.

This clonotype came up a few times. The gene calls are TRBV7-2 and TRBJ1-5; D is uncertain. Germline V gives CDR1 SGHTA, CDR2 FQGNSA. This CDR3 spans 13 amino acids. Trimming stripped 3 bases from V and 6 bases from J, with 9 bases between. CDR3 sequence reads: CASSFDWGQPQHF. Here the CDR3 DNA reads TGTGCCAGCAGCTTCGACTGGGGTCAGCCCCAGCATTTT.

This clonotype was recorded many times. Here the CDR3 DNA reads TGCAGTGCTAGAGAAGGATTGACAGCTAAAAGCGAAGCTTTCTTT. Translating it yields CSAREGLTAKSEAFF. This rearrangement joins TRBV20-1 to TRBJ1-1; TRBD1 might be the D (5 bases). The germline gives CDR1 DFQATT, CDR2 SNEGSKA (reference sequence). V was pared by 0 bases and J by 8 bases, with 19 bases between. The CDR3 is 15 amino acids.

A note on this clonotype: A much larger clone differs by one base, so this may be a read error. The chain combines TRBV6-2 or TRBV6-3 with TRBJ2-2, with TRBD2 as a possible D gene (5 bases). In germline, CDR1 is MNHEY, CDR2 SVGEGT. The length of the CDR3 is 16 residues. V was pared by 3 bases and J by 7 bases, with 18 bases between. DNA for the CDR3: TGTGCCAGCAGTTATGCACGGGGTACTTCCATCGGGGAGCTGTTTTTT. Its translation: CASSYARGTSIGELFF.

This clonotype appeared a few times. The chain recombines TRBV4-3 with TRBJ2-5, with D perhaps being TRBD1 or TRBD2 (7 bases each). The germline V and J ends were trimmed by 0 bases and 4 bases, with 18 bases remaining between them. CDR3 length equals 17 residues. The germline gives CDR1 LGHNA, CDR2 YSLEER. This chain's CDR3 is CASSQEGRGPSGETQYF. CDR3 DNA sequence: TGCGCCAGCAGCCAAGAGGGGAGGGGGCCTTCGGGAGAGACCCAGTACTTC.

This clonotype has a count of ten or more. The chain joins TRBV4-3 to TRBJ2-4; D may be TRBD1 (6 bases). V was trimmed by 4 bases and J by 0 bases, leaving 19 bases between them. Looked up from germline, CDR1 is LGHNA and CDR2 is YSLEER. CDR3 length: 18 amino acids. The CDR3 sequence is CASSRWGPGQIAKNIQYF. CDR3 coding DNA: TGCGCCAGCAGCCGATGGGGGCCCGGGCAAATAGCCAAAAACATTCAGTACTTC.

This clonotype was recorded at least ten times. The genes are TRBV5-1 and TRBJ2-3; no definite D call. V was shortened by 4 bases and J by 0 bases, with 12 bases between the two germline ends. Germline V lookup: CDR1 SGHRS, CDR2 YFSETQ. The CDR3 spans 15 residues. CDR3 nucleotides: TGCGCCAGCAGCGACACGTCGACCAGCACAGATACGCAGTATTTT. It yields the protein CASSDTSTSTDTQYF.

This clonotype occurred many times. The V call is TRBV10-3, the J call TRBJ2-2; 10 positions agree with TRBD2. The CDR3 has 15 residues. The germline V gene encodes CDR1 ENHRY and CDR2 SYGVKD. V was clipped by 6 bases and J by 5 bases; unmatched bases: 6. CDR3 sequence: CAIRAGTSVTGELFF. In DNA form, the CDR3 reads TGTGCCATCAGGGCCGGGACTAGCGTTACCGGGGAGCTGTTTTTT.

There are a few counts of this clonotype. This chain links TRBV7-2 with TRBJ2-5; the match to TRBD1 covers 9 bases. CDR3 length equals 15 residues. Germline CDR1 is SGHTA and CDR2 is FQGNSA. J was trimmed by 5 bases and V by 0 bases; bases with no gene match: 4. CDR3 in amino acids: CASSLASTGGETQYF. CDR3 DNA: TGTGCCAGCAGCTTAGCGTCGACAGGGGGGGAGACCCAGTACTTC.

In its sample, this clonotype was seen a few times. The junction and the germline gene differ at one end; a read error may be behind it. CDR3: CASSLVSGQETQYF. The CDR3 bases are TGTGCTAGCAGCTTAGTTTCGGGCCAAGAGACCCAGTACTTC. The chain joins TRBV7-7 to TRBJ2-5; D gene uncertain. In germline, CDR1 is SSHAT, CDR2 FNYEAQ (reference sequence). This CDR3 region has 14 residues.

This chain joins TRBV7-3 and TRBJ2-6; D unclear. The germline V gene has CDR1 SGHTA and CDR2 FQGTGA. The CDR3 loop spans 15 amino acids. V was shortened by 5 bases and J by 0 bases, with 8 bases between the two germline ends. For the CDR3, the DNA is TGTGCCAGCAGCCGAGCAGGCTCTGGGGCCAACGTCCTGACTTTC. The encoded protein is CASSRAGSGANVLTF.

This clonotype was seen a few times. V usage is TRBV5-4 and J usage is TRBJ2-5; D is undetermined. Trimming removed 0 bases at V and 5 bases at J, with 11 bases between. Germline CDR1 reads SGHNT; CDR2 reads YYREEE (reference sequence). CDR3 length: 14 residues. The CDR3 sequence: CASSLDVGSETQYF. CDR3 nucleotides: TGTGCCAGCAGCTTGGACGTAGGGTCGGAGACCCAGTACTTC.

There are many counts of this clonotype. The chain joins TRBV5-1 to TRBJ2-3, with TRBD1 matching 10 bases. V was clipped by 3 bases and J by 3 bases; unmatched bases: 4. This CDR3 has 15 residues. Germline values: CDR1 SGHRS, CDR2 YFSETQ. The CDR3 is CASSWTGGGTDTQYF. The CDR3 nucleotides read TGCGCCAGCAGCTGGACAGGGGGGGGGACAGATACGCAGTATTTT. The whole variable domain, remainder taken from reference TRBV5-1 and TRBJ2-3, is KAGVTQTPRYLIKTRGQQVTLSCSPISGHRSVSWYQQTPGQGLQFLFEYFSETQRNKGNFPGRFSGRQFSNSRSEMNVSTLELGDSALYLCASSWTGGGTDTQYFGPGTRLTVL.

The sample holds many counts of this clonotype. The chain is built from TRBV5-1 and TRBJ2-2, with D uncertain. The length of the CDR3 is 16 residues. The V and J ends lost 4 bases and 7 bases respectively, with 20 bases between them. From germline, CDR1 is SGHRS and CDR2 YFSETQ. Here the CDR3 reads CASSPVPFGTGGELFF. CDR3 in DNA: TGCGCCAGCAGCCCCGTCCCTTTCGGAACCGGCGGGGAGCTGTTTTTT.

This clonotype came up many times. The chain links TRBV20-1 to TRBJ2-5, with D perhaps TRBD2 (5 bases). The CDR3 has 10 residues. Germline CDR1 reads DFQATT; CDR2 reads SNEGSKA (reference sequence). The CDR3 loop reads CSGVRETQYF. CDR3 nucleotides: TGCAGCGGGGTCAGGGAGACCCAGTACTTC.

In this sample, this clonotype turned up many times. This chain uses TRBV3-1 with TRBJ2-1, with a weak D call TRBD1 (6 bases). Deletions cut 1 base from V and 0 bases from J, with 7 bases between. From germline, CDR1 is LGHDT and CDR2 YNNKEL (reference sequence). This CDR3 comprises 15 residues. The CDR3 DNA reads TGTGCCAGCAGCCAAGTCAGGGGCTCCTACAATGAGCAGTTCTTC. Translated: CASSQVRGSYNEQFF.

This clonotype was observed many times. The V call is TRBV28, the J call TRBJ1-5; no firm D call. V was shortened by 5 bases and J by 8 bases, with 7 bases between the two germline ends. The CDR3 is 11 amino acids. The germline V gene encodes CDR1 MDHEN and CDR2 SYDVKM. In DNA, the CDR3 is TGTGCCAGCAGTCGCACGAAGCCCCAGCATTTT. Translation gives CASSRTKPQHF.

The sample holds many counts of this clonotype. The rearrangement uses TRBV12-3 or TRBV12-4 and TRBJ2-7, with 9 bases identical to TRBD1. There are 14 residues in the CDR3. Unmatched junction bases numbered 5, after V lost 5 bases and J lost 3 bases. The CDR3 protein is CASSQTGGDYEQYF. The CDR3 DNA reads TGTGCCAGCAGTCAAACAGGGGGCGACTACGAGCAGTACTTC.

The V call is TRBV4-2, the J call TRBJ1-3; 9 nucleotides match TRBD1. From germline, CDR1 is LGHNA and CDR2 YNFKEQ. The length of the CDR3 is 19 residues. Trimming took 0 bases from V and 5 from J; bases not matched to a gene: 14. This chain's CDR3 is CASSQEWIRGTGSRNTIYF. Written as DNA, the CDR3 is TGTGCCAGCAGCCAAGAATGGATAAGGGGGACAGGGAGTAGAAACACCATATATTTT.

In its sample, this clonotype was seen many times. The V call is TRBV7-3, the J call TRBJ2-2; 8 positions match TRBD1. There are 15 residues in the CDR3. From germline, CDR1 is SGHTA and CDR2 FQGTGA. Losses at the gene ends were 8 bases for V and 0 bases for J; bases not matched to a gene: 5. The CDR3 is CASGAGGANTGELFF. CDR3 bases: TGTGCCAGCGGCGCAGGGGGCGCGAACACCGGGGAGCTGTTTTTT. The variable domain in full, completed from reference TRBV7-3 and TRBJ2-2, reads GAGVSQTPSNKVTEKGKYVELRCDPISGHTALYWYRQSLGQGPEFLIYFQGTGAADDSGLPNDRFFAVRPEGSVSTLKIQRTERGDSAVYLCASGAGGANTGELFFGEGSRLTVL.

The chain combines TRBV19 with TRBJ1-1; no definite D call. Trimming took off 7 bases at V and 4 bases at J, with 16 bases between the two ends. This CDR3 comprises 14 residues. Germline V gene data show CDR1 as LNHDA and CDR2 as SQIVND (reference sequence). DNA for the CDR3: TGTGCCAGTAACCTCCCGGGCCGCGGCACTGAAGCTTTCTTT. Protein product: CASNLPGRGTEAFF.

The chain joins TRBV20-1 to TRBJ2-3; no clear D. The CDR3 extends over 15 amino acids. CDR1 and CDR2 from the germline V gene are DFQATT and SNEGSKA (reference sequence). The V end was cut by 3 bases, the J end by 8 bases, with 21 bases between. The CDR3 nucleotides read TGCAGTGCTAGTTACCCTGCGGATCGAGTATTTACGCAGTATTTT. It encodes CSASYPADRVFTQYF.

Ten or more counts support this clonotype. The CDR3 region has the DNA TGTGCCAGCAAGAGATCCCAGGAGCCAGGAGCTTTCTTT. Its protein is CASKRSQEPGAFF. This rearrangement joins TRBV6-2 or TRBV6-3 to TRBJ1-1; no firm D call. Trimming pared 7 bases from V and 10 bases from J, leaving 19 bases between. This CDR3 has 13 residues. The germline V gene encodes CDR1 MNHEY and CDR2 SVGEGT.

This clonotype was recorded many times. This sequence joins TRBV7-9 and TRBJ2-1; possibly TRBD1 for D (8 bases). Germline values: CDR1 SEHNR, CDR2 FQNEAQ (reference sequence). The CDR3 spans 15 residues. V lost 8 bases and J lost 9, with 23 bases in between. The CDR3: CASRTGGGGGGEQFF. CDR3 nucleotide sequence: TGTGCCAGCCGAACAGGGGGAGGCGGGGGCGGTGAGCAGTTCTTC.

This clonotype was seen only a few times. The genes are TRBV20-1 and TRBJ2-1, with 15 nucleotides matching TRBD2. The junction had 8 bases not matched to a gene; V was cut back by 5 bases and J by 0 bases. The CDR3 is 18 amino acids. In germline, CDR1 is DFQATT, CDR2 SNEGSKA (reference sequence). CDR3 protein: CSAWGTSGGKSSYNEQFF. The CDR3 DNA sequence: TGCAGTGCTTGGGGGACTAGCGGGGGGAAGAGCTCCTACAATGAGCAGTTCTTC.

This chain uses TRBV6-1 with TRBJ2-5; no clear D. CDR3 length: 14 amino acids. The V and J ends lost 8 bases and 5 bases respectively, with 18 bases between them. Germline V gene data show CDR1 as MNHNS and CDR2 as SASEGT. The CDR3 nucleotides read TGTGCCAGCCTGTCCTCCTCCACGGATGAGACCCAGTACTTC. It yields the protein CASLSSSTDETQYF.

This clonotype was counted only a few times. The rearrangement links TRBV10-2 to TRBJ2-3; D is possibly TRBD1 (6 bases). The V and J ends lost 0 bases and 4 bases respectively, with 14 bases between them. CDR1 and CDR2 from the germline V gene are WSHSY and SAAADI. The CDR3 length is 16 residues. CDR3 region: CASSESRGWRPDTQYF. The CDR3 DNA reads as TGCGCCAGCAGTGAGTCAAGGGGGTGGCGGCCAGATACGCAGTATTTT.

The chain joins TRBV5-5 to TRBJ2-7, with 11 nucleotides matching TRBD2. CDR3 length: 17 residues. J lost 1 base, V lost 0 bases, and 6 bases had no gene match. The V gene's germline CDR1 is SGHKS and CDR2 YYEKEE (reference sequence). The CDR3 loop reads CASSLGLAGGESYEQYF. CDR3 coding DNA: TGTGCCAGCAGCTTGGGGCTAGCGGGGGGAGAATCCTACGAGCAGTACTTC.

This clonotype was counted a few times. This rearrangement joins TRBV18 to TRBJ1-5; D unclear. The CDR3 has 13 residues. Trimming stripped 3 bases from V and 5 bases from J, with 8 bases between. CDR1 KGHSH and CDR2 LQKENI come from the germline V gene. CDR3 DNA sequence: TGTGCCAGCTCACCCTATAAAGATCAGCCCCAGCATTTT. Amino acid sequence: CASSPYKDQPQHF.

This clonotype was picked up many times. The chain couples TRBV7-7 to TRBJ2-2; no firm D call. The CDR3 covers 15 residues. Between the trimmed V and J ends, which lost 1 base and 5 bases, there was a span of 11 bases. CDR1 and CDR2 from the germline V gene are SSHAT and FNYEAQ (reference sequence). The CDR3: CASSLDSAVTGELFF. The CDR3 DNA reads as TGTGCCAGCAGCTTAGACTCGGCAGTAACCGGGGAGCTGTTTTTT.